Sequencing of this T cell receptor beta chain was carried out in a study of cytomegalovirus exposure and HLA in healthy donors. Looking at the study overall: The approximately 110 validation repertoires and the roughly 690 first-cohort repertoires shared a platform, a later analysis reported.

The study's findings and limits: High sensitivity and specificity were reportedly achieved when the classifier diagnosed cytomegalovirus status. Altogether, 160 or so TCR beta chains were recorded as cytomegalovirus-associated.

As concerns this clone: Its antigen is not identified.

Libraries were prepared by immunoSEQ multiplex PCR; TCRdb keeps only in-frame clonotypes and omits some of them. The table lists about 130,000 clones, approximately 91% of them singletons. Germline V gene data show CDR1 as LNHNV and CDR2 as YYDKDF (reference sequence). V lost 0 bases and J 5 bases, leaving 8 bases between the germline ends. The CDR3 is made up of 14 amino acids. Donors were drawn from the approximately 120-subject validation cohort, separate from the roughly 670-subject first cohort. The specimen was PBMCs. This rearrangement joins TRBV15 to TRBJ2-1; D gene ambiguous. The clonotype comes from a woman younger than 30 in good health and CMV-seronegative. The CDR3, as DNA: TGTGCCACCAGCAGAGATGGCCCCGACAATGAGCAGTTCTTC. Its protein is CATSRDGPDNEQFF.